This record covers a single T cell receptor (beta chain). This entry comes from a study of blood T cell repertoires in COVID-19. Study-wide background: Samples of COVID-19 (acute and convalescent) were obtained from the United States, Italy and Spain. T cells, B-cell-depleted T cells, or PBMCs provided the cDNA or gDNA that served as material.

This table comes from immunoSEQ multiplex PCR, and its TCRdb copy is limited to in-frame clones, with some not included. The data show 130,000 or so clones, around 84% seen once. This sequence originates from an elderly woman with acute or convalescent COVID-19. The sample comprised peripheral blood.

CDR3 protein: CASSVGGGNEKLFF. DNA of the CDR3: TGTGCCAGCAGCGTAGGAGGAGGGAATGAAAAACTGTTTTTT. The J gene is TRBJ1-4, the V gene TRBV9; D is ambiguous. Germline V gives CDR1 SGDLS, CDR2 YYNGEE. This CDR3 contains 14 residues. The V and J ends lost 0 bases and 5 bases respectively, with 8 bases between them.